The sequence of this T cell receptor beta chain was determined in a study of graft-versus-host responses after intestinal transplantation. Overall study context: Recipients received multivisceral, liver-intestinal, or isolated intestinal transplants.

V was shortened by 3 bases and J by 0 bases, with 14 bases between the two germline ends. The CDR3 is 17 residues long. In germline, CDR1 is SGHDN, CDR2 FVKESK. Measured with immunoSEQ multiplex PCR; TCRdb has only the in-frame clones, and not every one. This table has almost 70,000 clones, approximately 92% appearing once. Once transplant had occurred, bone marrow came from the posterior iliac crest or another site. Study-level findings and limits: Ileal or blood samples showed some GvH clones first, and such clones were also found in recipient marrow.

Comments on this clone: Its matching antigen is unknown.

This TCR was sampled from a human patient who received an intestinal transplant, so some T cells may come from the graft donor. The sequences come from bone marrow, collected around 730 days after intestinal transplantation. The V gene is TRBV14, the J gene TRBJ2-2; D call uncertain. CDR3 sequence reads: CASSHSPGSPNTGELFF. CDR3 nucleotides: TGTGCCAGCAGCCATAGTCCGGGCAGCCCGAACACCGGGGAGCTGTTTTTT.